The 23 T cell receptor beta chains below all came from one sample that was sequenced in a study of T cell responses to AZD1222 COVID-19 vaccine. Sequencing used immunoSEQ multiplex PCR; TCRdb keeps in-frame clones, though not all of them. The data contain about 86,000 clones, approximately 89% of them singletons. This sample comprised peripheral blood, obtained 28 days after the second AZD1222 dose. Receptor source: an adult who received the AZD1222 COVID-19 vaccine.

With respect to this clone: Other DNA sequences in the sample encode the same CDR3. This chain connects TRBV9 to TRBJ1-1, with D unclear. This CDR3 has 14 residues. Trimming removed 0 bases at V and 0 bases at J, with 6 bases between. In germline, CDR1 is SGDLS, CDR2 YYNGEE. CDR3 sequence reads: CASSVEGMNTEAFF. The CDR3 DNA follows: TGTGCCAGCAGCGTAGAGGGCATGAACACTGAAGCTTTCTTT.

This rearrangement joins TRBV4-1 to TRBJ2-3; D call uncertain. The CDR3 is 15 residues long. Germline-derived CDR1 and CDR2 are MGHRA and YSYEKL. Deletions cut 0 bases from V and 3 bases from J, with 10 bases between. The chain's CDR3 is CASSQDIVGTDTQYF. The CDR3 DNA is TGCGCCAGCAGCCAAGATATTGTCGGAACAGATACGCAGTATTTT.

CDR3 in amino acids: CATSETGAATNYGYTF. In nucleotides, the CDR3 is TGTGCCACCAGTGAAACCGGGGCAGCCACTAACTATGGCTACACCTTC. The J gene is TRBJ1-2, the V gene TRBV24-1, with a weak D call TRBD1 (5 bases). V shed 4 bases and J shed 0 bases, with 14 bases lying between them. CDR1 is KGHDR and CDR2 is SFDVKD in the germline V gene. This CDR3 contains 16 residues.

This clone has more than one count but fewer than ten. V usage is TRBV29-1 and J usage is TRBJ1-1; no clear D gene. This CDR3 comprises 14 residues. Germline V CDR1 and CDR2: SQVTM, ANQGSEA. Trimming took 3 bases from V and 1 from J, leaving 12 bases between them. The CDR3 DNA sequence: TGCAGCGTTGAGCTCAGGCTTGGGAACACTGAAGCTTTCTTT. The encoded protein is CSVELRLGNTEAFF.

The chain couples TRBV6-2 or TRBV6-3 to TRBJ2-7; no firm D call. The CDR3 totals 12 residues. V lost 7 bases to trimming and J lost 7 bases, with 14 bases between them. Germline loops: CDR1 MNHEY, CDR2 SVGEGT. Here the CDR3 DNA reads TGTGCCAGCACCCCCATTAGGGTTGAGCAGTACTTC. This sequence encodes CASTPIRVEQYF.

This chain links TRBV30 with TRBJ2-5, with 12 bases fitting TRBD2. The junction had 6 bases not matched to a gene; V was cut back by 4 bases and J by 3 bases. The CDR3 spans 15 residues. The germline CDR1 and CDR2 sequences are GTSNPN and SVGIG (reference sequence). CDR3 sequence: CAWKMRTSGEETQYF. DNA for the CDR3: TGTGCCTGGAAAATGCGGACTAGCGGGGAAGAGACCCAGTACTTC.

In its sample, this clone was seen once. This sequence joins TRBV9 and TRBJ2-2, with D possibly being TRBD1 (6 bases). CDR1 is SGDLS and CDR2 is YYNGEE in the germline V gene. CDR3 size: 15 residues. V lost 7 bases, J lost 5 bases, and 18 bases lay in between. The CDR3 sequence: CASSSQVQGTGELFF. In DNA, the CDR3 is TGTGCCAGCTCCTCCCAAGTACAGGGAACCGGGGAGCTGTTTTTT.

The gene calls are TRBV5-8 and TRBJ2-2; D unclear. This CDR3 contains 12 residues. With 2 bases removed from V and 7 bases from J, the gap between germline ends came to 6 bases. The germline CDR1 and CDR2 sequences are SGHTS and YDEGEE. CDR3 sequence: CASSFSFGELFF. CDR3 coding DNA: TGTGCCAGCAGCTTTTCGTTCGGGGAGCTGTTTTTT.

The genes are TRBV7-2 and TRBJ1-5; no clear D. V was pared by 1 base and J by 5 bases, with 12 bases between. CDR3 length: 15 residues. Looked up from germline, CDR1 is SGHTA and CDR2 is FQGNSA. The CDR3: CASSLGSGYHQPQHF. The CDR3 nucleotides are TGTGCCAGCAGCTTAGGTTCAGGCTACCATCAGCCCCAGCATTTT. Full variable domain (missing parts from reference TRBV7-2 and TRBJ1-5): GAGVSQSPSNKVTEKGKDVELRCDPISGHTALYWYRQSLGQGLEFLIYFQGNSAPDKSGLPSDRFSAERTGGSVSTLTIQRTQQEDSAVYLCASSLGSGYHQPQHFGDGTRLSIL.

This clone was recorded a few times. J is TRBJ2-5 and V is TRBV3-1 (or the pseudogene TRBV3-2), with TRBD1 as a possible D gene (6 bases). Germline V gene lookup returns CDR1 LGHDT and CDR2 YNNKEL (reference sequence). With 7 bases removed from V and 2 bases from J, the gap between germline ends came to 11 bases. CDR3 length: 13 residues. The CDR3 DNA follows: TGTGCCAGCACACAGGGACCACAAGAGACCCAGTACTTC. Amino acids: CASTQGPQETQYF.

The J gene is TRBJ2-5, the V gene TRBV5-4, with 9 bases fitting TRBD2. CDR1 and CDR2 (germline): SGHNT, YYREEE (reference sequence). The CDR3 is 15 amino acids. With 2 bases clipped from V and 2 bases from J, the junction kept 4 bases outside the gene matches. The DNA for the CDR3 is TGTGCCAGCAGCTTAGCGGGGGGTATTCAAGAGACCCAGTACTTC. It is translated as CASSLAGGIQETQYF.

V usage is TRBV4-2 and J usage is TRBJ2-3, with a possible D match to TRBD2 (7 bases). V was shortened by 6 bases and J by 6 bases, with 19 bases between the two germline ends. Germline V gene data show CDR1 as LGHNA and CDR2 as YNFKEQ. The CDR3 covers 15 residues. The CDR3, as DNA: TGTGCCAGCAGTTCCGAAGGGGGGGCAGGGGATACGCAGTATTTT. Translation: CASSSEGGAGDTQYF.

This rearrangement joins TRBV5-5 to TRBJ1-6, with 7 bases that match TRBD1. V shed 2 bases and J 8 bases; nucleotides not matched to a gene: 1. The germline V gene has CDR1 SGHKS and CDR2 YYEKEE (reference sequence). The CDR3 contains 13 residues. The CDR3 protein is CASSLDRDSPLHF. The DNA of the CDR3 is TGTGCCAGCAGCTTAGACAGGGATTCACCCCTCCACTTT.

This clone has only one observation. This chain joins TRBV7-9 and TRBJ1-2, with 7 positions matching TRBD1. CDR1 SEHNR and CDR2 FQNEAQ come from the germline V gene (reference sequence). This CDR3 has 13 residues. Unmatched junction bases numbered 7, after V lost 11 bases and J lost 1 base. CDR3 DNA sequence: TGTGCCGGCCGGGACAGCCATAACTATGGCTACACCTTC. Its translation is CAGRDSHNYGYTF.

As regards this clone: Other DNA sequences of this sample code for an identical CDR3. The chain recombines TRBV7-9 with TRBJ2-6; D is undetermined. This CDR3 has 15 residues. The ends were cut back, 0 bases at V and 1 base at J, with 4 bases in the middle. The germline CDR1 and CDR2 sequences are SEHNR and FQNEAQ (reference sequence). In nucleotides, the CDR3 is TGTGCCAGCAGCTTAGCGGGTTCTGGGGCCAACGTCCTGACTTTC. Translating gives CASSLAGSGANVLTF.

V usage is TRBV11-2 and J usage is TRBJ2-7; weak D call: TRBD1 (6 bases). CDR1 and CDR2 from the germline V gene are SGHAT and FQNNGV. The CDR3 is made up of 14 amino acids. V lost 6 bases, J lost 0 bases, and 12 bases lay in between. The CDR3 DNA sequence: TGTGCCAGCAGAGCAGGGGCTCTCTCCTACGAGCAGTACTTC. Translation gives CASRAGALSYEQYF.

The V and J genes are TRBV24-1 and TRBJ1-4; 7 bases are shared with TRBD1. Germline lookup yields CDR1 KGHDR and CDR2 SFDVKD. V was clipped by 3 bases and J by 0 bases; unmatched bases: 0. The CDR3 runs to 15 residues. The CDR3 DNA follows: TGTGCCACCAGTGATGGGACAGCAACTAATGAAAAACTGTTTTTT. Translation: CATSDGTATNEKLFF.

The genes are TRBV19 and TRBJ2-3; D call uncertain. CDR1 and CDR2 from the germline V gene are LNHDA and SQIVND (reference sequence). The V gene lost 1 base and the J gene lost 6 bases, with 2 bases spanning the gap. The CDR3 is 11 residues long. CDR3 residues: CASSIADTQYF. DNA for the CDR3: TGTGCCAGTAGTATAGCGGATACGCAGTATTTT.

The J gene is TRBJ1-2, the V gene TRBV9, with D uncertain. V lost 3 bases and J lost 5, with 8 bases in between. Germline CDR1 SGDLS, CDR2 YYNGEE. The CDR3 sequence is 12 residues long. CDR3 DNA: TGTGCCAGCAGCGGCCACAAATATGGCTACACCTTC. It specifies CASSGHKYGYTF.

The chain combines TRBV28 with TRBJ1-4; TRBD1 is a possible D gene (5 bases). Deletions cut 6 bases from V and 11 bases from J, with 13 bases between. This CDR3 has 12 amino acids. Germline V CDR1 and CDR2: MDHEN, SYDVKM. In nucleotides, the CDR3 is TGTGCCAGCAGAGGACACGCTGATAAACTGTTTTTT. As protein: CASRGHADKLFF. Full variable domain (missing parts from reference TRBV28 and TRBJ1-4): DVKVTQSSRYLVKRTGEKVFLECVQDMDHENMFWYRQDPGLGLRLIYFSYDVKMKEKGDIPEGYSVSREKKERFSLILESASTNQTSMYLCASRGHADKLFFGSGTQLSVL.

The chain recombines TRBV6-5 with TRBJ1-1, with no clear D. V lost 7 bases and J lost 11, with 14 bases in between. The CDR3 runs 11 residues. The germline CDR1 and CDR2 sequences are MNHEY and SVGAGI. CDR3 in DNA: TGTGCCAGCACCCAACTTGGTAGGGCTTTCTTT. It encodes CASTQLGRAFF.

The chain uses TRBV6-2 or TRBV6-3 and TRBJ1-2; D uncertain. Germline V gives CDR1 MNHEY, CDR2 SVGEGT. This CDR3 has 14 residues. Trimming shortened V by 0 bases and J by 4 bases, and 9 bases separated the two germline ends. DNA of the CDR3: TGTGCCAGCAGTTACTCCCGGAGTGGCTATGGCTACACCTTC. It is translated as CASSYSRSGYGYTF.

DNA for the CDR3: TGCGCCAGCAGTGAGTCCACGTTAAGGGGGACCCAGTACTTC. Protein: CASSESTLRGTQYF. The chain has TRBV10-1 and TRBJ2-5; tentative D call: TRBD1 (5 bases). The CDR3 contains 14 residues. The germline V gene encodes CDR1 WNHNN and CDR2 SYGVQD (reference sequence). Trimming removed 0 bases from V and 7 bases from J, with 12 bases in between.